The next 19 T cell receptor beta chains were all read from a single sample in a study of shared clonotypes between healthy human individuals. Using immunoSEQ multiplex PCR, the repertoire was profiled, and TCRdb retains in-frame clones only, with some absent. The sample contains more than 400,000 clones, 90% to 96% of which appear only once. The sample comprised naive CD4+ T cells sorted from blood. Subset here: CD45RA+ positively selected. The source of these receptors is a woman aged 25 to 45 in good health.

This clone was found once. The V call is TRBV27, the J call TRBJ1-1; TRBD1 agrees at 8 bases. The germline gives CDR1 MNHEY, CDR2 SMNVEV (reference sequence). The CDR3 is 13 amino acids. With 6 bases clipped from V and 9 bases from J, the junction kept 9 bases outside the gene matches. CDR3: CASRGTGAPKAFF. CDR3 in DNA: TGTGCCAGCAGGGGGACAGGAGCCCCTAAAGCTTTCTTT.

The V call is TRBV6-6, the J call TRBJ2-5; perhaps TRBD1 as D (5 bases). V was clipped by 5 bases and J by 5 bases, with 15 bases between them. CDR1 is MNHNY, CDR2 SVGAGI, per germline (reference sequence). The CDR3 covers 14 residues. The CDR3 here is CASSSGQGLETQYF. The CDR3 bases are TGTGCCAGCAGTAGTGGTCAGGGTCTCGAGACCCAGTACTTC.

CDR3 loop: CASSRGDSSYEQYF. CDR3 coding DNA: TGTGCCAGCTCGCGCGGGGACAGCTCCTACGAGCAGTACTTC. V is TRBV19 and J is TRBJ2-7; D perhaps matches TRBD1 (7 bases). Germline loops: CDR1 LNHDA, CDR2 SQIVND (reference sequence). The CDR3 extends over 14 amino acids. The ends were cut back, 9 bases at V and 0 bases at J, with 15 bases in the middle.

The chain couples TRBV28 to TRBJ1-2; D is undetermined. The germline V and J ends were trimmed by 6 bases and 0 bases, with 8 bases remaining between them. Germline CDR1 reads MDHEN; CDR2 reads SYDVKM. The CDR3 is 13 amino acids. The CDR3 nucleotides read TGTGCCAGCAGAGCTGTTCCTAACTATGGCTACACCTTC. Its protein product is CASRAVPNYGYTF.

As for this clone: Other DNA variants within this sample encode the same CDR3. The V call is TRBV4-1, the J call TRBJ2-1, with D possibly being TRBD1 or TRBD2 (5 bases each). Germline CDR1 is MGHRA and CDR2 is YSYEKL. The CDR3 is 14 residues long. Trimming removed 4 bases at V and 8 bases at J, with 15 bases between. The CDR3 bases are TGCGCCAGCAGCCTCCGGGGCTTCTCGGATGAGCAGTTCTTC. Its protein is CASSLRGFSDEQFF.

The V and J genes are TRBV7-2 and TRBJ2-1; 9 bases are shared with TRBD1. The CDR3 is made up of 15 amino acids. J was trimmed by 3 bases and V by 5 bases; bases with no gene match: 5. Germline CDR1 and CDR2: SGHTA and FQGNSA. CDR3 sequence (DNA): TGTGCCAGCAGCCCCCAGGGACAGGGCTACAATGAGCAGTTCTTC. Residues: CASSPQGQGYNEQFF.

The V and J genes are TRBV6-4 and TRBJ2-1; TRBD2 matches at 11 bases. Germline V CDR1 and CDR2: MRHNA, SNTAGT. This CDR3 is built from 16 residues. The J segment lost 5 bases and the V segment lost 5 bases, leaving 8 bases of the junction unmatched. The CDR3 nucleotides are TGTGCCAGCAGTATTTACGGGACTAGCGGAAACAATGAGCAGTTCTTC. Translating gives CASSIYGTSGNNEQFF.

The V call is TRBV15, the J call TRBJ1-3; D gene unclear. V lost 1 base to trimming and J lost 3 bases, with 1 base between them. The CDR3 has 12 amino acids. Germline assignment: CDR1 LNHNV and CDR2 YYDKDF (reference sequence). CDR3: CATSRGGNTIYF. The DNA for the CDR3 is TGTGCCACCAGCAGAGGTGGAAACACCATATATTTT.

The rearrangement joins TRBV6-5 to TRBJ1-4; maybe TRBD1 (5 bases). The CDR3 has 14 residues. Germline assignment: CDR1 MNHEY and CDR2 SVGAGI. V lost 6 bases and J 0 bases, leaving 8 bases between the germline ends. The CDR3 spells CASRPTATNEKLFF. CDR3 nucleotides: TGTGCCAGCAGACCGACAGCAACTAATGAAAAACTGTTTTTT.

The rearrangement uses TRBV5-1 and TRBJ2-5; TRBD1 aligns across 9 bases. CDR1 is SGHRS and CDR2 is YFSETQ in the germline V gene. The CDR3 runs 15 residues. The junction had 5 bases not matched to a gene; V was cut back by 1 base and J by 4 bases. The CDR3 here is CASSLRTGVGETQYF. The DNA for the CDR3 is TGCGCCAGCAGCTTGCGGACAGGGGTAGGAGAGACCCAGTACTTC.

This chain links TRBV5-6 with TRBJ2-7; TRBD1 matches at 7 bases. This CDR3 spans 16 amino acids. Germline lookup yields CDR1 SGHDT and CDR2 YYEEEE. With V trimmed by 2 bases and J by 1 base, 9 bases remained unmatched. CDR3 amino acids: CASSFWMRGLSYEQYF. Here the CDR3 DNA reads TGTGCCAGCAGCTTCTGGATGAGGGGGCTATCCTACGAGCAGTACTTC.

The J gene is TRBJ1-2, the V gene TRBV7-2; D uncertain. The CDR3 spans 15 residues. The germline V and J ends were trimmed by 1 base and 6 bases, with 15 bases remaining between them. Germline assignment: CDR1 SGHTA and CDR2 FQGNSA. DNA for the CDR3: TGTGCCAGCAGCTTAGGACAAGCGGCGGGGAATGGCTACACCTTC. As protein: CASSLGQAAGNGYTF.

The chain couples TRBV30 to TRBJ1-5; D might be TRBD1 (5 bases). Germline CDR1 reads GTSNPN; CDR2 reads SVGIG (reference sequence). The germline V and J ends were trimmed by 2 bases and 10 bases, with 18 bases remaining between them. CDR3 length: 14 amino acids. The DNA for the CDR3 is TGTGCCTGGAGTCCCCAGAGGGGCAATGGTCCCCAGCATTTT. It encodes CAWSPQRGNGPQHF.

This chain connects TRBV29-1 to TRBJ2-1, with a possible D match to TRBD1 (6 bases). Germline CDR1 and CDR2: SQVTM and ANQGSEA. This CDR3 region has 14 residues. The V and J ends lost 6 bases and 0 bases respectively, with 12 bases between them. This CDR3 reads CSVNRASSYNEQFF. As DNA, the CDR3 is TGCAGCGTGAACAGGGCAAGCTCCTACAATGAGCAGTTCTTC.

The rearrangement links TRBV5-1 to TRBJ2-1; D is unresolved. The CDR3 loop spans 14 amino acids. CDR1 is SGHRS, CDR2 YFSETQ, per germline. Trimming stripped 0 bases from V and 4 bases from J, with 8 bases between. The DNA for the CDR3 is TGCGCCAGCAGCTTGGAGTATTCTTACAATGAGCAGTTCTTC. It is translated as CASSLEYSYNEQFF. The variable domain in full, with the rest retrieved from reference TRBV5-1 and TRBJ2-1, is KAGVTQTPRYLIKTRGQQVTLSCSPISGHRSVSWYQQTPGQGLQFLFEYFSETQRNKGNFPGRFSGRQFSNSRSEMNVSTLELGDSALYLCASSLEYSYNEQFFGPGTRLTVL.

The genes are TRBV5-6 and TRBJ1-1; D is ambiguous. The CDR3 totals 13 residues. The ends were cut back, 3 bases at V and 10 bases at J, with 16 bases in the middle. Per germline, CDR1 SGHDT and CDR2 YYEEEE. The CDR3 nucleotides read TGTGCCAGCAGCTATTCGGGCCGGTCGGGAGCTTTCTTT. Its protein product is CASSYSGRSGAFF.

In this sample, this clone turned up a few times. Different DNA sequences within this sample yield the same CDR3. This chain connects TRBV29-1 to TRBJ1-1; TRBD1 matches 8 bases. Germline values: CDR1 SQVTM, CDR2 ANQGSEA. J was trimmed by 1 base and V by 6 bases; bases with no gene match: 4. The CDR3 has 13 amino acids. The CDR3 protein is CSVGQGWNTEAFF. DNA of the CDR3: TGCAGCGTCGGACAGGGCTGGAACACTGAAGCTTTCTTT.

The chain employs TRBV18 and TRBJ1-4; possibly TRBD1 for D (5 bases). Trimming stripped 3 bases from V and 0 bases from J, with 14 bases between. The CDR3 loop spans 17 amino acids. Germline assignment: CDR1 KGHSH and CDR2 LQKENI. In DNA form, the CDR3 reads TGTGCCAGCTCACCCACGGGGACGAAGGCAACTAATGAAAAACTGTTTTTT. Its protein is CASSPTGTKATNEKLFF.

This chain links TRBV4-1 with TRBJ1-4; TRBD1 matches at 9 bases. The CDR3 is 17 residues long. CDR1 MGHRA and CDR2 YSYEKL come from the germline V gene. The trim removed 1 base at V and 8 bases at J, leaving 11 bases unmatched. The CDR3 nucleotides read TGCGCCAGCAGCCAAGTTTTATTTAGGGACAGGGAAGAAAAACTGTTTTTT. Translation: CASSQVLFRDREEKLFF.